This T cell receptor (beta chain) is from a study of T cell repertoires in cytomegalovirus infection. The study's findings and limits: It was HLA-C-restricted CMV-specific TCR beta clonotypes that dominated the response ex vivo.

TCRdb used MiXCR to reprocess the reads, holding one entry per CDR3 protein. This sample has a few hundred thousand distinct CDR3 sequences, with 26% found just once. On this clonotype itself: Its specificity is not known.

From germline, CDR1 is SQVTM and CDR2 ANQGSEA. Trimming left V 3 bases short and J 7 bases short, with 6 bases between. The CDR3 runs to 10 residues. The chain uses TRBV29-1 and TRBJ1-2, with no clear D. The receptor's source is a human donor in good health (CMV status not recorded). Some clones in this sample may be carry-over from other donors' samples. The specimen was PBMCs. CDR3 amino acids: CSVDAGGYTF. Written as DNA, the CDR3 is TGCAGCGTTGATGCCGGTGGCTACACCTTC.